These 8 T cell receptor beta chains originate from one sample sequenced in a study of identical twins. One entry per CDR3 protein, called by TCRdb with MiXCR from the 5' RACE reads. The sample shows 200,000 to 300,000 distinct CDR3 sequences, over 9.5% of them seen only once. What was sequenced was memory T cells sorted from blood. All receptors come from a man aged 50 to 60 in good health.

This sequence joins TRBV20-1 and TRBJ2-7, with TRBD2 identical over 8 bases. The CDR3 spans 15 residues. CDR1 and CDR2 (germline): DFQATT, SNEGSKA (reference sequence). The V gene end was trimmed by 0 bases and the J gene end by 7 bases; junction bases not matched to a gene: 11. The CDR3 DNA is TGCAGTGCTAGAGATCTCCGGGGGGGGCCCTTGGAGCAGTACTTC. Its translation: CSARDLRGGPLEQYF.

This clonotype was counted only a few times. This chain connects TRBV2 to TRBJ2-7; D remains ambiguous. The germline V gene encodes CDR1 SNHLY and CDR2 FYNNEI. CDR3 length: 14 amino acids. Trimming took off 7 bases at V and 5 bases at J, with 18 bases between the two ends. CDR3 nucleotide sequence: TGTGCCAGCATGGAAGGCTCACCCGGCGACGAGCAGTACTTC. This translates into CASMEGSPGDEQYF.

By sample fraction, this clonotype is medium-sized. The chain joins TRBV29-1 to TRBJ2-3; possible D gene TRBD1, 5 bases. The CDR3 has 15 residues. The germline V gene has CDR1 SQVTM and CDR2 ANQGSEA. Between the trimmed V and J ends, which lost 1 base and 0 bases, there was a span of 11 bases. This CDR3 is CSVEVKGSSTDTQYF. CDR3 DNA: TGCAGCGTTGAAGTTAAGGGGTCTAGCACAGATACGCAGTATTTT.

This clonotype was recorded only once. This chain uses TRBV7-8 with TRBJ2-2; a possible D gene is TRBD2 (5 bases). Germline CDR1 and CDR2: SGHVS and FQNEAQ. There are 16 residues in the CDR3. Trimming left V 4 bases short and J 0 bases short, with 12 bases between. The CDR3 region has the DNA TGTGCCAGCAGCTCCCGGAGGATCCCGAACACCGGGGAGCTGTTTTTT. Its protein product is CASSSRRIPNTGELFF.

As DNA, the CDR3 is TGTGCCAGCAGCTTGGGGGACGGCACAGATACGCAGTATTTT. Translated, it gives CASSLGDGTDTQYF. The chain links TRBV7-2 to TRBJ2-3; tentatively, D is TRBD1 or TRBD2 (5 bases each). CDR1 and CDR2 (germline): SGHTA, FQGNSA. The ends were cut back, 3 bases at V and 1 base at J, with 8 bases in the middle. The length of the CDR3 is 14 residues.

This clonotype came up a few times. This chain links TRBV3-1 with TRBJ1-1, with D perhaps matching TRBD1 (6 bases). Germline V gives CDR1 LGHDT, CDR2 YNNKEL (reference sequence). Between the trimmed V and J ends, which lost 0 bases and 10 bases, there was a span of 12 bases. The CDR3 is 13 amino acids. This chain's CDR3 is CASSQDGGARAFF. DNA of the CDR3: TGTGCCAGCAGCCAAGATGGGGGGGCGCGAGCTTTCTTT. Supplemented by reference TRBV3-1 and TRBJ1-1, the full variable domain reads DTAVSQTPKYLVTQMGNDKSIKCEQNLGHDTMYWYKQDSKKFLKIMFSYNNKELIINETVPNRFSPKSPDKAHLNLHINSLELGDSAVYFCASSQDGGARAFFGQGTRLTVV.

This clonotype was seen at least ten times. The chain couples TRBV12-3 or TRBV12-4 to TRBJ2-7, with 8 bases fitting TRBD1. Unmatched junction bases numbered 4, after V lost 3 bases and J lost 3 bases. The CDR3 is made up of 14 amino acids. CDR3 sequence reads: CASSFQGAGYEQYF. CDR3 DNA sequence: TGTGCCAGCAGTTTCCAGGGGGCCGGCTACGAGCAGTACTTC.

This clonotype has a count of ten or more. This chain connects TRBV29-1 to TRBJ1-1; TRBD1 is a possible D gene (6 bases). The germline V and J ends were trimmed by 3 bases and 10 bases, with 9 bases remaining between them. Germline lookup yields CDR1 SQVTM and CDR2 ANQGSEA. There are 10 residues in the CDR3. The DNA of the CDR3 is TGCAGCGTTGATCAGGGGACAGCTTTCTTT. Protein sequence: CSVDQGTAFF.